This TCR beta chain comes out of a study of T cell responses to AZD1222 COVID-19 vaccine. Second-dose groups at about 4 or about 12 weeks were pooled. Germline V lookup: CDR1 MGHRA, CDR2 YSYEKL. CDR3 length: 18 residues. V was shortened by 4 bases and J by 0 bases, with 16 bases between the two germline ends. Repertoires were generated with immunoSEQ multiplex PCR, while TCRdb's copy carries only in-frame clones and drops some. Of about 52,000 clones in the sample, roughly 87% were seen once. This sequence was found in an adult who received the AZD1222 COVID-19 vaccine. This specimen was peripheral blood, taken 28 days after the second AZD1222 dose. The genes are TRBV4-1 and TRBJ1-6; tentative D call: TRBD1 (5 bases). CDR3 DNA sequence: TGCGCCAGCAGCCGGGCGGGGCCGGTGAGCTCCTATAATTCACCCCTCCACTTT. Residues: CASSRAGPVSSYNSPLHF.